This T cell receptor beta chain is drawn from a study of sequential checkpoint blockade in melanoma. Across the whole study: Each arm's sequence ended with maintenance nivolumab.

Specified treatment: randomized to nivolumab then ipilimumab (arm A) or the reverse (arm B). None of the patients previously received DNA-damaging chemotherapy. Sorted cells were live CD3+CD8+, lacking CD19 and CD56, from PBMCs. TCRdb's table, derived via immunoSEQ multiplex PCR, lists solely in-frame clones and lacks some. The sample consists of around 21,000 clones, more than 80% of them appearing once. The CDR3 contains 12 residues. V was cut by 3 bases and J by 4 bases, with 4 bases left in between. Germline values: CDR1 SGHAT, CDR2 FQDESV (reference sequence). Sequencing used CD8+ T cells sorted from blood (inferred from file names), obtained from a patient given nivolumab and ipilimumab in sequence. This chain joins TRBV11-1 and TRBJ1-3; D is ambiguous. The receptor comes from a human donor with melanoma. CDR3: CASSFYGNTIYF. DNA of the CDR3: TGTGCCAGCAGCTTCTACGGAAACACCATATATTTT.